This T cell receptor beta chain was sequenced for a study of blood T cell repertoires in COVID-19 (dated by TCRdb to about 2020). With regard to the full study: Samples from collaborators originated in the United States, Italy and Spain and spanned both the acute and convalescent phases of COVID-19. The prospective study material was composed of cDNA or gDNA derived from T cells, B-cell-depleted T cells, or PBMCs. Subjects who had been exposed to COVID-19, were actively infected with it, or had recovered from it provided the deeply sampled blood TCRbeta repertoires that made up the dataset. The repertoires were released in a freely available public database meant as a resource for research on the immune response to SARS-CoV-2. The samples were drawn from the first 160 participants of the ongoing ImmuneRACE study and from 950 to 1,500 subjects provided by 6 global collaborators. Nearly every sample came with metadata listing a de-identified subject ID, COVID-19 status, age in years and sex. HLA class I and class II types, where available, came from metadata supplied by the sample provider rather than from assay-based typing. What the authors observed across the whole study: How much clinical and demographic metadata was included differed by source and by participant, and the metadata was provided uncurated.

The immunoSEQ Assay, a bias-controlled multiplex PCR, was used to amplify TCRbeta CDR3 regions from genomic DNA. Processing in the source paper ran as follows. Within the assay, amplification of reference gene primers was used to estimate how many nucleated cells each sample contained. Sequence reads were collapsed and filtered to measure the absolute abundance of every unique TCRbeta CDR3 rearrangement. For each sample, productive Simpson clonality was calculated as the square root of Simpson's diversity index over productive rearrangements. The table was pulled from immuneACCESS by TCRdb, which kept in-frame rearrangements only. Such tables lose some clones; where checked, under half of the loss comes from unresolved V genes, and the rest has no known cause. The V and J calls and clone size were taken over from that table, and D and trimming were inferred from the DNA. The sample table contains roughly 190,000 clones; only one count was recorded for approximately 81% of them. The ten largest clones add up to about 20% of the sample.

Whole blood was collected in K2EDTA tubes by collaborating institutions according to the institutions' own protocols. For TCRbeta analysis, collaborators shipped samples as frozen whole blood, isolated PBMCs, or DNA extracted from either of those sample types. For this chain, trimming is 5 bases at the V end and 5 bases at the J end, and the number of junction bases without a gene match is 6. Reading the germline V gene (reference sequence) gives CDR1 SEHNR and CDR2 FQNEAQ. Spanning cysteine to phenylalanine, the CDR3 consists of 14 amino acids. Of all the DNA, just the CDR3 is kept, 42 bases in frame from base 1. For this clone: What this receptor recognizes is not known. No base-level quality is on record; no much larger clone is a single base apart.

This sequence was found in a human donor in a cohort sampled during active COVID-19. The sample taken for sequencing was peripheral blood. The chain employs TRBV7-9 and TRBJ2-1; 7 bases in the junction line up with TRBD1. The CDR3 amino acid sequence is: CASSPGDRNNEQFF. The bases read TGTGCCAGCAGCCCCGGGGACAGAAACAATGAGCAGTTCTTC.